Following are 10 T cell receptor beta chains from one sample sequenced in a study of blood T cell repertoires in COVID-19. Assay: immunoSEQ multiplex PCR; the TCRdb copy retains only in-frame clones and omits some. Of about 90,000 clones listed, 75% to 85% are singletons. Material: peripheral blood. The receptors were gathered from a human donor in a cohort sampled during active COVID-19.

This chain joins TRBV6-2 or TRBV6-3 and TRBJ1-5; 8 bases are a match to TRBD1. Germline V lookup: CDR1 MNHEY, CDR2 SVGEGT. CDR3 length: 14 amino acids. V gave up 6 bases and J gave up 6 bases; unmatched junction bases: 7. The CDR3 nucleotides read TGTGCCAGCAGCCGCAACAGGGGGGCTCAGCCCCAGCATTTT. Protein: CASSRNRGAQPQHF.

The chain recombines TRBV20-1 with TRBJ2-7, with D tentatively TRBD2 (6 bases). V shed 3 bases and J shed 5 bases, with 14 bases lying between them. Germline loops: CDR1 DFQATT, CDR2 SNEGSKA (reference sequence). The CDR3 is made up of 13 amino acids. CDR3 in DNA: TGCAGTGCTAGTCCGAATCCGGGGGACGAGCAGTACTTC. This translates into CSASPNPGDEQYF.

This chain connects TRBV27 to TRBJ1-4; tentative D call: TRBD1 (5 bases). V lost 5 bases and J lost 0, with 16 bases in between. The CDR3 runs to 17 residues. CDR1 and CDR2 from the germline V gene are MNHEY and SMNVEV (reference sequence). This chain's CDR3 is CASSPAGIGSTNEKLFF. The CDR3, as DNA: TGTGCCAGCAGTCCAGCAGGGATAGGGTCAACTAATGAAAAACTGTTTTTT.

The rearrangement uses TRBV19 and TRBJ2-1; 7 nucleotides agree with TRBD1. Germline CDR1 LNHDA, CDR2 SQIVND (reference sequence). The trim removed 10 bases at V and 10 bases at J, leaving 16 bases unmatched. The CDR3 sequence is 14 residues long. In DNA, the CDR3 is TGTGCCACGCGCAATAGGGGGCCGTTGGGAGAGCAGTTCTTC. Translated, it gives CATRNRGPLGEQFF.

The J gene is TRBJ2-7, the V gene TRBV5-1; 15 nucleotides match TRBD2. CDR1 and CDR2 (germline): SGHRS, YFSETQ. J lost 5 bases, V lost 4 bases, and 16 bases had no gene match. The CDR3 covers 19 residues. In DNA, the CDR3 is TGCGCCAGCAGCGCGACCGGGACTAGCGGGGGGTCCCTTCTTAACGAGCAGTACTTC. It codes for CASSATGTSGGSLLNEQYF.

The chain joins TRBV14 to TRBJ2-1; 10 positions agree with TRBD2. Germline CDR1 is SGHDN and CDR2 is FVKESK. The ends lost 0 bases at V and 7 bases at J; junction bases unmatched: 3. This CDR3 is built from 15 residues. The CDR3 loop reads CASSQEFSGGNEQFF. As DNA, the CDR3 is TGTGCCAGCAGCCAAGAGTTTAGCGGGGGGAATGAGCAGTTCTTC.

V and J are TRBV6-2 or TRBV6-3 and TRBJ2-5; 7 positions agree with TRBD2. CDR1 MNHEY and CDR2 SVGEGT come from the germline V gene. The CDR3 covers 15 residues. V was pared by 6 bases and J by 1 base, with 8 bases of the junction left unmatched. In nucleotides, the CDR3 is TGTGCCAGCAGCTATCCGGGGGGATCCCAAGAGACCCAGTACTTC. Translating it yields CASSYPGGSQETQYF.

The CDR3 nucleotides are TGTGCCAGCAGCTCCCCCGCAGGTTCCTCCACAGATACGCAGTATTTT. The encoded protein is CASSSPAGSSTDTQYF. The chain joins TRBV5-6 to TRBJ2-3; no reliable D call. The CDR3 is 16 residues long. In germline, CDR1 is SGHDT, CDR2 YYEEEE. With 3 bases removed from V and 2 bases from J, the gap between germline ends came to 16 bases. The variable domain in full, completed from reference TRBV5-6 and TRBJ2-3, reads DAGVTQSPTHLIKTRGQQVTLRCSPKSGHDTVSWYQQALGQGPQFIFQYYEEEERQRGNFPDRFSGHQFPNYSSELNVNALLLGDSALYLCASSSPAGSSTDTQYFGPGTRLTVL.

This clone showed up just once. The chain has TRBV7-3 and TRBJ2-1, with 7 bases that match TRBD2. This CDR3 has 17 residues. From germline, CDR1 is SGHTA and CDR2 FQGTGA. V shed 5 bases and J 5 bases; nucleotides not matched to a gene: 15. CDR3 loop: CASSPPWGGARDNEQFF. As DNA, the CDR3 is TGTGCCAGCAGCCCACCTTGGGGAGGGGCCAGGGACAATGAGCAGTTCTTC.

The chain couples TRBV25-1 to TRBJ2-2, with 8 nucleotides matching TRBD1. The V and J ends lost 4 bases and 7 bases, in that order; junction bases with no gene match: 8. The CDR3 covers 15 residues. The germline gives CDR1 MGHDK, CDR2 SYGVNS. The DNA of the CDR3 is TGTGCCAGCAGTGGATTGGACAGGGCGGGCGGGGAGCTGTTTTTT. Its protein product is CASSGLDRAGGELFF.